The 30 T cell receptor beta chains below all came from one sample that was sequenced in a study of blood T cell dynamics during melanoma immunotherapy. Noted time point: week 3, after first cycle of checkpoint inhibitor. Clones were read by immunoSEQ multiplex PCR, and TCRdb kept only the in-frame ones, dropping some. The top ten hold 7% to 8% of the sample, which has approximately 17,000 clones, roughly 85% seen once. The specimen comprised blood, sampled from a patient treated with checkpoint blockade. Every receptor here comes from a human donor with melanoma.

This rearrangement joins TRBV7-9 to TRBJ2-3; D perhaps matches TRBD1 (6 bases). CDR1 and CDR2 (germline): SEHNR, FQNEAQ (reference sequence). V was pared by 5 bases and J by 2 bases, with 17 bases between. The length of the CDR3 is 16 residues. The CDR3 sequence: CASSPRDGGHTDTQYF. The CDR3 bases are TGTGCCAGCAGCCCCCGTGATGGGGGCCACACAGATACGCAGTATTTT.

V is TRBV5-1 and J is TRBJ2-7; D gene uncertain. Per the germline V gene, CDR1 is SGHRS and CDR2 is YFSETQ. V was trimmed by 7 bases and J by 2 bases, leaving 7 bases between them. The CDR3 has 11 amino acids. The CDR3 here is CASVCTYEQYF. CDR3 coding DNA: TGCGCCAGCGTCTGCACCTACGAGCAGTACTTC.

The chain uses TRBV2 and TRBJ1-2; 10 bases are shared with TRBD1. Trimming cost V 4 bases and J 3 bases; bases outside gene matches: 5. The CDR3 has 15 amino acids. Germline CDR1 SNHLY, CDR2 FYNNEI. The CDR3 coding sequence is TGTGCCAGCAGTGCCCGGACAGGGGGTCACTATGGCTACACCTTC. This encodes CASSARTGGHYGYTF.

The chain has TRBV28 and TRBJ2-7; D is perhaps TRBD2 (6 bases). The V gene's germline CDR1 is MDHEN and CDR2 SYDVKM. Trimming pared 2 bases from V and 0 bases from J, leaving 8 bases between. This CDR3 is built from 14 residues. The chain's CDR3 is CASSLSGYSYEQYF. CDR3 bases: TGTGCCAGCAGTTTAAGCGGGTACTCCTACGAGCAGTACTTC.

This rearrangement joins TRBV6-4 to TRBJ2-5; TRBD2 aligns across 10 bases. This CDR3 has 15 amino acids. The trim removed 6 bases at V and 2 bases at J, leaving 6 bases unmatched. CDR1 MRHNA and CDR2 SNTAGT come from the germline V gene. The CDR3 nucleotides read TGTGCCAGCAGCCCTACTAGCGGGGCACAAGAGACCCAGTACTTC. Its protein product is CASSPTSGAQETQYF.

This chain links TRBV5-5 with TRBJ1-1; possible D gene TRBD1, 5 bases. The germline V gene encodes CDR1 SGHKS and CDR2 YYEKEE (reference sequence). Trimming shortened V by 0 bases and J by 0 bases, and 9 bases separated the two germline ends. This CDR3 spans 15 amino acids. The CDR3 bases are TGTGCCAGCAGCTTGGGTACAGGCTTGAACACTGAAGCTTTCTTT. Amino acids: CASSLGTGLNTEAFF. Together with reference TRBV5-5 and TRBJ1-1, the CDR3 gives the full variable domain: DAGVTQSPTHLIKTRGQQVTLRCSPISGHKSVSWYQQVLGQGPQFIFQYYEKEERGRGNFPDRFSARQFPNYSSELNVNALLLGDSALYLCASSLGTGLNTEAFFGQGTRLTVV.

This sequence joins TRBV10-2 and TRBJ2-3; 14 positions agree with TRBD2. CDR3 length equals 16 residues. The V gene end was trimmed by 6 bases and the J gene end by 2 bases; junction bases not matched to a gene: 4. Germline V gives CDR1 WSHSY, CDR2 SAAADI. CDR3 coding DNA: TGCGCCAGCAGGGGGACTAGCGGGGGATTCACAGATACGCAGTATTTT. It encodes CASRGTSGGFTDTQYF.

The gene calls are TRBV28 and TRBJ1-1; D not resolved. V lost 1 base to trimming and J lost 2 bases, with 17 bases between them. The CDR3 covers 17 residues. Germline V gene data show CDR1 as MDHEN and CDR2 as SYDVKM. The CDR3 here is CASSLYAPTSKNTEAFF. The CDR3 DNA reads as TGTGCCAGCAGTTTATATGCCCCGACAAGCAAAAACACTGAAGCTTTCTTT.

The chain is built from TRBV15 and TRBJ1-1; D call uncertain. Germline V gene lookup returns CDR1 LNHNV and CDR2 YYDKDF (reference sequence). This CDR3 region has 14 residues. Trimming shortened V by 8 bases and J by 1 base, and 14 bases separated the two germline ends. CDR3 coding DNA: TGTGCCACCCAAACGGAGGGTGGGAACACTGAAGCTTTCTTT. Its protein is CATQTEGGNTEAFF. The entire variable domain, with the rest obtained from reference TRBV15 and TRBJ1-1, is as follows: DAMVIQNPRYQVTQFGKPVTLSCSQTLNHNVMYWYQQKSSQAPKLLFHYYDKDFNNEADTPDNFQSRRPNTSFCFLDIRSPGLGDTAMYLCATQTEGGNTEAFFGQGTRLTVV.

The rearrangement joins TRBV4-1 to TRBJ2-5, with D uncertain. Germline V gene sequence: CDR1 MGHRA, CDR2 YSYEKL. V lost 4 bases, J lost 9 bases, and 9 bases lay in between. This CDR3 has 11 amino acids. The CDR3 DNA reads TGCGCCAGCAGCCCCCTGGCCCCCCAGTACTTC. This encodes CASSPLAPQYF.

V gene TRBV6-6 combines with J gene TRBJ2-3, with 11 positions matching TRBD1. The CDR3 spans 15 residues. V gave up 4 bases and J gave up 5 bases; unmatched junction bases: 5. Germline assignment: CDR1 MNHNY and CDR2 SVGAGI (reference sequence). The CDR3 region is CASSSPGQGVDTQYF. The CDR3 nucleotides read TGTGCCAGCAGTTCCCCGGGACAGGGGGTAGATACGCAGTATTTT.

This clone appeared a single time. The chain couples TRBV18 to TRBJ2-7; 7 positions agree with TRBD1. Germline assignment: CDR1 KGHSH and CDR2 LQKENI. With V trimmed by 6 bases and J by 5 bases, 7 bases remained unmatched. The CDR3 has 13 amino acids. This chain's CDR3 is CASSQGQEDEQYF. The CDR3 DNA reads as TGTGCCAGCTCCCAAGGACAGGAGGACGAGCAGTACTTC.

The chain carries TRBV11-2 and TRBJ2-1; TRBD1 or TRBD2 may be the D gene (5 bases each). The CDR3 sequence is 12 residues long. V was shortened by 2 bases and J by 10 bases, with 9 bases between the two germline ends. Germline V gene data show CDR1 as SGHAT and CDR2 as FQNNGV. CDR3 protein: CASSLPGPEQFF. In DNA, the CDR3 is TGTGCCAGCAGCTTACCGGGACCAGAGCAGTTCTTC.

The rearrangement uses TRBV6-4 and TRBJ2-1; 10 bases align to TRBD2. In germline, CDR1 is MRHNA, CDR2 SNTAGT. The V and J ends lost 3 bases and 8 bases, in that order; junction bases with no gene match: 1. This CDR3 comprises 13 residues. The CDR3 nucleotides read TGTGCCAGCAGTGAGGGGACTAGCGATGAGCAGTTCTTC. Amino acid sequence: CASSEGTSDEQFF.

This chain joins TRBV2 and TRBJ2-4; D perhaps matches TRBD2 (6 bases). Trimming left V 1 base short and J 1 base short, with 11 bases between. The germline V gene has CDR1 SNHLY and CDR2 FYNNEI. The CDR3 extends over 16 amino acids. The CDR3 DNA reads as TGTGCCAGCAGTGAAGTGGGGGAGGTCGCCAAAAACATTCAGTACTTC. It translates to CASSEVGEVAKNIQYF.

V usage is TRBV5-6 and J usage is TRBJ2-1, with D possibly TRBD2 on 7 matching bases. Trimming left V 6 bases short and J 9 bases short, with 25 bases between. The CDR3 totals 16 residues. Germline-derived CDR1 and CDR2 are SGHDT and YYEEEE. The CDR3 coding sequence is TGTGCCAGCATCTCTAGCGGCCTCAGGGGAAGGGGTGAGCAGTTCTTC. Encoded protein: CASISSGLRGRGEQFF.

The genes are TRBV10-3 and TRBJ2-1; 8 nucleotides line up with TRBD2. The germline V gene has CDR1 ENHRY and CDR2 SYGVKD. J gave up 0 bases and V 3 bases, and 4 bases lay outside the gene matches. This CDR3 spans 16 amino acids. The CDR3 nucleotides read TGTGCCATCAGTGACTCTCTAGCGGGCTCCTACAATGAGCAGTTCTTC. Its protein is CAISDSLAGSYNEQFF.

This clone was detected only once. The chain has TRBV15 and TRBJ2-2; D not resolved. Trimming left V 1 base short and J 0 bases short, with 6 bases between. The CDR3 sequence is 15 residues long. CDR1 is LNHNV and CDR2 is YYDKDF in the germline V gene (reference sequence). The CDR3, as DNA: TGTGCCACCAGCAGAGGACCAGCGAACACCGGGGAGCTGTTTTTT. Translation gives CATSRGPANTGELFF.

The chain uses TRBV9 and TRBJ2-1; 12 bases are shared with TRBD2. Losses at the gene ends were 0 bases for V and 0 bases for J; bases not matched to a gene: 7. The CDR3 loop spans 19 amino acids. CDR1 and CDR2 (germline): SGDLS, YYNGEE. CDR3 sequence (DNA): TGTGCCAGCAGCGTAGTGGGGACTAGCGGGCGGAGCTCCTACAATGAGCAGTTCTTC. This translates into CASSVVGTSGRSSYNEQFF. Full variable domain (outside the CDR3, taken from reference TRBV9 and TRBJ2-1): DSGVTQTPKHLITATGQRVTLRCSPRSGDLSVYWYQQSLDQGLQFLIQYYNGEERAKGNILERFSAQQFPDLHSELNLSSLELGDSALYFCASSVVGTSGRSSYNEQFFGPGTRLTVL.

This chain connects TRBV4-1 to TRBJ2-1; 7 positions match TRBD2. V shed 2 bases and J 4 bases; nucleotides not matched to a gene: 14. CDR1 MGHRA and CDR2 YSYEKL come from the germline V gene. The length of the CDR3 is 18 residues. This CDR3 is CASSQLRGTGGKYNEQFF. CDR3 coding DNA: TGCGCCAGCAGCCAACTACGGGGTACGGGAGGAAAGTACAATGAGCAGTTCTTC.

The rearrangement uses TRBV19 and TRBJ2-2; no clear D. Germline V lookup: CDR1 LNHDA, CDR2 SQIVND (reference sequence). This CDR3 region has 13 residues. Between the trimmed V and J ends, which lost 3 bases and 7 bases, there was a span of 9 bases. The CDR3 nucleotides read TGTGCCAGTAGTATCTACAGCCTCGGGGAGCTGTTTTTT. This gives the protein CASSIYSLGELFF.

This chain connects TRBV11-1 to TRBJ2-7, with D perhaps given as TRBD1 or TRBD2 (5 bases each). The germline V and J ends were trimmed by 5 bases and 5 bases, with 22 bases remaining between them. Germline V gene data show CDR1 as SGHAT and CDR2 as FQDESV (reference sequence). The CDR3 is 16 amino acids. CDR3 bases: TGTGCCAGCAGCCCCCGTCGGGGCAGAGCTAACCACGAGCAGTACTTC. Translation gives CASSPRRGRANHEQYF.

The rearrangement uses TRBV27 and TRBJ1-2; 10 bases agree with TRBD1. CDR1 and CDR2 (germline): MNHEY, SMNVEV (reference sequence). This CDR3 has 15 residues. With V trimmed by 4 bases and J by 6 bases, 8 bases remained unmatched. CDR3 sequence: CASSSLMDRGNGYTF. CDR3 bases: TGTGCCAGCAGTTCCCTGATGGACAGGGGGAATGGCTACACCTTC.

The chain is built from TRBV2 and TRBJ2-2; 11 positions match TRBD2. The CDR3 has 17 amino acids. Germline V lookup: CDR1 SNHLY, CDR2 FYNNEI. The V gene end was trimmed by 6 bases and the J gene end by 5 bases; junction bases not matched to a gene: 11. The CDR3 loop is CASSVTPTSGTTGELFF. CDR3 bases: TGTGCCAGCAGCGTTACCCCGACTAGCGGGACAACCGGGGAGCTGTTTTTT.

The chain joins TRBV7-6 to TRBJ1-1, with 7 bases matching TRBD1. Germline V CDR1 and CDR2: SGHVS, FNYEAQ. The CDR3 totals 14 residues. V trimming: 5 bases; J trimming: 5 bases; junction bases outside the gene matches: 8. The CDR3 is CASSLRQGGTEAFF. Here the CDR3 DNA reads TGTGCCAGCAGCCTGAGACAGGGAGGTACTGAAGCTTTCTTT.

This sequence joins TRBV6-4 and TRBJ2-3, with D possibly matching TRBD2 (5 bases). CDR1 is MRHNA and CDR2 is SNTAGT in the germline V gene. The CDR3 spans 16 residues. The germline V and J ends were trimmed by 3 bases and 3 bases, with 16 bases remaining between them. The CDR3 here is CASSEGSGGGTDTQYF. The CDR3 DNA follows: TGTGCCAGCAGTGAGGGTTCAGGAGGTGGAACAGATACGCAGTATTTT.

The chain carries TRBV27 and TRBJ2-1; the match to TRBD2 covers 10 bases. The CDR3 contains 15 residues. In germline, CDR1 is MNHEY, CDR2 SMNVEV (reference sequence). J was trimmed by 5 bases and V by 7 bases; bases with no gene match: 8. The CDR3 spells CASNPAGGPDNEQFF. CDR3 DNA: TGTGCCAGCAACCCAGCGGGAGGGCCGGACAATGAGCAGTTCTTC.

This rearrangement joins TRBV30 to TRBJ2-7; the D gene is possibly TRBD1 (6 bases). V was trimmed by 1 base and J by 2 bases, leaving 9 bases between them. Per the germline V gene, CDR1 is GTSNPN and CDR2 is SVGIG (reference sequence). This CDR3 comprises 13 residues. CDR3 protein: CAWSAGATYEQYF. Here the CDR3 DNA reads TGTGCCTGGAGTGCAGGGGCTACCTACGAGCAGTACTTC.

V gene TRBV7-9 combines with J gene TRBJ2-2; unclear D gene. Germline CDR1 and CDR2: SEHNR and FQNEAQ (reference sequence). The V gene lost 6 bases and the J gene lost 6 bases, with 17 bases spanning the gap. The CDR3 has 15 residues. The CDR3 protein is CASSHPGSPAGELFF. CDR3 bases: TGTGCCAGCAGTCATCCCGGGTCCCCCGCCGGGGAGCTGTTTTTT.

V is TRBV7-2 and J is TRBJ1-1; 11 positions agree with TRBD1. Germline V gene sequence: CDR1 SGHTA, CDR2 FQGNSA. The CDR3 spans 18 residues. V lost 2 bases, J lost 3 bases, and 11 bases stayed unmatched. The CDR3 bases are TGTGCCAGCAGCTTAATCCGGGGGACAGGGGGGCAGGACACTGAAGCTTTCTTT. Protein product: CASSLIRGTGGQDTEAFF.